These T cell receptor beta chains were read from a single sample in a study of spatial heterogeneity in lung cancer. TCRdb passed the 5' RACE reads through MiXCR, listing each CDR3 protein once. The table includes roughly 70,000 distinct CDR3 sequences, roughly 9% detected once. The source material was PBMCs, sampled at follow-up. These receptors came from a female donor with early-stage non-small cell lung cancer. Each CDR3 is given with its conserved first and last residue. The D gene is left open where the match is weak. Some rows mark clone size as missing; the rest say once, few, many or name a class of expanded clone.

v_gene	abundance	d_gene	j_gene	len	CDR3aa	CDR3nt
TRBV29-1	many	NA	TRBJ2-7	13	CSAGLGHLPEQYF	TGCAGCGCTGGGTTGGGACATTTACCCGAGCAGTACTTC
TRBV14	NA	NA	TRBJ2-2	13	CASSRHPTGELFF	TGTGCCAGCAGCCGACACCCCACCGGGGAGCTGTTTTTT
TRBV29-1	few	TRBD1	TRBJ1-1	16	CSVVTGGESQKAEAFF	TGCAGCGTTGTCACAGGGGGCGAATCCCAAAAGGCTGAAGCTTTCTTT
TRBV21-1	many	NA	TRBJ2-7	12	CARKSSVYEQYF	TGTGCCAGGAAATCTAGCGTCTACGAGCAGTACTTC
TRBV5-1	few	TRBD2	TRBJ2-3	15	CASSLDREGSDTQYF	TGCGCCAGCAGCTTGGATCGGGAGGGGTCAGATACGCAGTATTTT
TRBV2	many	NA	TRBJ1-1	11	CASSETVEAFF	TGTGCCAGCAGTGAGACGGTTGAAGCTTTCTTT
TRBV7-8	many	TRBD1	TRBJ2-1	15	CASSSTGVSYNEQFF	TGTGCCAGCAGCTCGACAGGGGTCTCCTACAATGAGCAGTTCTTC
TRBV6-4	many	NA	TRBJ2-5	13	CASSDVEGTTQYF	TGTGCCAGCAGTGACGTCGAGGGAACGACCCAGTACTTC
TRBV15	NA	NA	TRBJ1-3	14	CATSRLGGGNTIYF	TGTGCCACCAGCAGACTTGGAGGAGGAAACACCATATATTTT
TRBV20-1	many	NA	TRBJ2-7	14	CSASGAGTPYEQYF	TGCAGTGCTAGCGGGGCAGGAACACCCTACGAGCAGTACTTC
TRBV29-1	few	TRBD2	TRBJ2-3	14	CSVAIAGNTDTQYF	TGCAGCGTTGCAATAGCGGGCAACACAGATACGCAGTATTTT
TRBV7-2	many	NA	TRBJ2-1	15	CASSLARGSYNEQFF	TGTGCCAGCAGCTTAGCGCGTGGGTCCTACAATGAGCAGTTCTTC
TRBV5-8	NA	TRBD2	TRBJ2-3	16	CASSSLAGGDTDTQYF	TGTGCCAGCAGCTCCTTAGCGGGAGGGGACACAGATACGCAGTATTTT
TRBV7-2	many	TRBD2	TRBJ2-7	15	CASSFTSGSSYEQYF	TGTGCCAGCAGCTTCACCAGCGGGAGCTCCTACGAGCAGTACTTC
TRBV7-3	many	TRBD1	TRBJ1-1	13	CASSRQGATEAFF	TGTGCCAGCAGCCGACAGGGGGCCACTGAAGCTTTCTTT
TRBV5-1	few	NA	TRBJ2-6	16	CASSEYGEPGANVLTF	TGCGCCAGCAGCGAATACGGGGAGCCCGGGGCCAACGTCCTGACTTTC
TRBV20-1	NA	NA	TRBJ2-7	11	CSASATYEQYF	TGCAGTGCTAGTGCTACCTACGAGCAGTACTTC
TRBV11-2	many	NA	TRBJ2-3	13	CASSLDPVDTQYF	TGTGCCAGCAGCTTAGATCCTGTAGATACGCAGTATTTT
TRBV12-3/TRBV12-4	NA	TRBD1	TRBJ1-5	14	CASSEGTGGQPQHF	TGTGCCAGCAGCGAGGGGACAGGGGGTCAGCCCCAGCATTTT
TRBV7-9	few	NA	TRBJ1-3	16	CASSLGTASRRGTIYF	TGTGCCAGCAGCTTAGGGACTGCCTCTCGACGGGGGACCATATATTTT
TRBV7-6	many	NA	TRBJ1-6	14	CASSLARRDSPLHF	TGTGCCAGCAGCTTAGCGCGGAGAGATTCACCCCTCCACTTT
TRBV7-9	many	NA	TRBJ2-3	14	CASSFSTQGDTQYF	TGTGCCAGCAGCTTCTCTACTCAGGGAGATACGCAGTATTTT
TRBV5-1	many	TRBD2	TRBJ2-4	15	CASSLVSGRAWIQYF	TGCGCCAGCAGCTTGGTGAGCGGGAGGGCTTGGATTCAGTACTTC
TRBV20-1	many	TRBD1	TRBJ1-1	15	CSASFQGGMNTEAFF	TGCAGTGCTAGTTTTCAGGGGGGAATGAACACTGAAGCTTTCTTT
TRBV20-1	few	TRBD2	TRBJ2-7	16	CSAPARETSGPDEQYF	TGCAGTGCTCCGGCCCGTGAGACTAGCGGTCCTGACGAGCAGTACTTC
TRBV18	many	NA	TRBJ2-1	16	CASSPPSDSSYNEQFF	TGTGCCAGCTCACCACCTTCAGATTCCTCCTACAATGAGCAGTTCTTC
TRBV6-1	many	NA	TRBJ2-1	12	CASSEVPNEQFF	TGTGCCAGCAGTGAGGTACCCAATGAGCAGTTCTTC
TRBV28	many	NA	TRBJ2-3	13	CASRDPDTDTQYF	TGTGCCAGCAGGGACCCAGACACAGATACGCAGTATTTT
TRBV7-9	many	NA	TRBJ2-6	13	CASSLYGANVLTF	TGTGCCAGCAGCTTATACGGGGCCAACGTCCTGACTTTC
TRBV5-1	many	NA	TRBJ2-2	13	CASSSAPPGELFF	TGCGCCAGCAGCTCGGCACCCCCCGGGGAGCTGTTTTTT
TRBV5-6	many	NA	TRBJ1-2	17	CASSLVGTSRTNYGYTF	TGTGCCAGCAGCTTGGTGGGGACATCCCGGACTAACTATGGCTACACCTTC
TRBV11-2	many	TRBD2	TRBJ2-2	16	CASSLGLAGNTGELFF	TGTGCCAGCAGCTTAGGTCTAGCGGGAAATACCGGGGAGCTGTTTTTT
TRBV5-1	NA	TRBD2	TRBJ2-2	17	CASSLGLAGLNTGELFF	TGCGCCAGCAGCTTGGGACTAGCGGGTCTGAACACCGGGGAGCTGTTTTTT
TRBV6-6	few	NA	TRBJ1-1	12	CASSFRDTEAFF	TGTGCCAGCAGTTTTCGGGACACTGAAGCTTTCTTT
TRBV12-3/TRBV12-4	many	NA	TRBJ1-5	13	CASSYDSNQPQHF	TGTGCCAGCAGTTACGACTCAAATCAGCCCCAGCATTTT
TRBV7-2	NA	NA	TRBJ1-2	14	CASSFGTLNYGYTF	TGTGCCAGCAGCTTCGGGACACTTAACTATGGCTACACCTTC
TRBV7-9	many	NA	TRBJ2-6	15	CASTLSAAGANVLTF	TGTGCCAGCACCCTCTCCGCGGCTGGGGCCAACGTCCTGACTTTC
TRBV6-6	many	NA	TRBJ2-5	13	CASSYSAQETQYF	TGTGCCAGCAGTTACTCGGCCCAAGAGACCCAGTACTTC
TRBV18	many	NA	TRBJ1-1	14	CASSPIGETTEAFF	TGTGCCAGCTCACCAATCGGGGAGACTACTGAAGCTTTCTTT
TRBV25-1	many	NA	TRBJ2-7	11	CASNDGYEQYF	TGTGCCAGCAATGATGGTTACGAGCAGTACTTC
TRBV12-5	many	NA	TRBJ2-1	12	CASKGGGNEQFF	TGTGCCAGCAAGGGAGGGGGCAATGAGCAGTTCTTC
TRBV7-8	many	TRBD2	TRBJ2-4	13	CASSLGREGIQYF	TGTGCCAGCAGCTTAGGCCGGGAGGGCATTCAGTACTTC
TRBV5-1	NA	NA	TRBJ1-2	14	CVSSTNDRPYGYTF	TGCGTCAGCAGCACCAATGACCGACCTTATGGCTACACCTTC